A single sample gave rise to the 24 T cell receptor beta chains below, sequenced in a study of cytomegalovirus exposure and HLA in healthy donors. With 60 Vbeta and 13 Jbeta primers, the PCR was carried out. The table came from immunoSEQ multiplex PCR; TCRdb's copy has only in-frame clones and leaves some out. The profile covers under 110,000 clones, with 65% to 75% appearing a single time and 2.5% to 3.5% taken by the ten largest. Material: PBMCs. These TCRs come from a female donor in good health and CMV-seronegative.

The chain is built from TRBV6-5 and TRBJ2-1, with TRBD2 matching 7 bases. V shed 4 bases, J shed 3 bases, and the junction held 9 bases outside the gene matches. The CDR3 length is 16 residues. Germline V gives CDR1 MNHEY, CDR2 SVGAGI. Written as DNA, the CDR3 is TGTGCCAGCAGTTCGAACGCGGGAGCCGGCTACAATGAGCAGTTCTTC. As protein: CASSSNAGAGYNEQFF.

J is TRBJ1-3 and V is TRBV30; no clear D gene. This CDR3 contains 13 residues. Germline CDR1 and CDR2: GTSNPN and SVGIG (reference sequence). V was trimmed by 8 bases and J by 4 bases, leaving 15 bases between them. The CDR3 reads CALESRLGNTIYF. In DNA, the CDR3 is TGTGCCCTAGAGTCTAGGTTAGGAAACACCATATATTTT.

The chain recombines TRBV18 with TRBJ2-7; D may be TRBD2 (6 bases). Between the trimmed V and J ends, which lost 8 bases and 3 bases, there was a span of 17 bases. The CDR3 spans 14 residues. Germline assignment: CDR1 KGHSH and CDR2 LQKENI. The CDR3 spells CASQRAGPSYEQYF. In DNA form, the CDR3 reads TGTGCCAGCCAGCGGGCAGGGCCGAGCTACGAGCAGTACTTC.

The chain combines TRBV7-2 with TRBJ2-3; D remains ambiguous. The V gene's germline CDR1 is SGHTA and CDR2 FQGNSA. V was shortened by 1 base and J by 10 bases, with 9 bases between the two germline ends. The CDR3 is 12 amino acids. CDR3 amino acids: CASSLVSGSQYF. DNA of the CDR3: TGTGCCAGCAGCTTAGTCTCCGGTTCGCAGTATTTT.

The CDR3 region is CASSVDRYSYEQYF. The CDR3 nucleotides read TGTGCCAGCAGTGTCGACAGGTACTCCTACGAGCAGTACTTC. V usage is TRBV2 and J usage is TRBJ2-7, with D perhaps TRBD1 (6 bases). The CDR3 contains 14 residues. CDR1 and CDR2 (germline): SNHLY, FYNNEI. Between the trimmed V and J ends, which lost 4 bases and 0 bases, there was a span of 10 bases.

The table lists this clone with a few counts. This chain joins TRBV5-4 and TRBJ1-4; D is perhaps TRBD1 (5 bases). The length of the CDR3 is 16 residues. The V gene lost 4 bases and the J gene lost 4 bases, with 17 bases spanning the gap. The germline CDR1 and CDR2 sequences are SGHNT and YYREEE (reference sequence). The CDR3 DNA is TGTGCCAGCAGCAAGGGAGGGGTAGGCGGTAATGAAAAACTGTTTTTT. Encoded protein: CASSKGGVGGNEKLFF.

This rearrangement joins TRBV28 to TRBJ2-2; D might be TRBD1 (6 bases). The V end lost 2 bases, the J end lost 0 bases, and 7 bases lay between the germline ends. This CDR3 contains 15 residues. CDR1 is MDHEN and CDR2 is SYDVKM in the germline V gene. Here the CDR3 DNA reads TGTGCCAGCAGTTTAGGGGGCTCGAACACCGGGGAGCTGTTTTTT. Residues: CASSLGGSNTGELFF.

The chain is built from TRBV9 and TRBJ2-7, with D perhaps matching TRBD2 (5 bases). The ends were cut back, 2 bases at V and 0 bases at J, with 9 bases in the middle. CDR1 SGDLS and CDR2 YYNGEE come from the germline V gene. The CDR3 length is 14 residues. The CDR3 sequence is CASSVGDYSYEQYF. As DNA, the CDR3 is TGTGCCAGCAGCGTTGGTGACTACTCCTACGAGCAGTACTTC.

The rearrangement joins TRBV30 to TRBJ2-7; the D gene is possibly TRBD1 (5 bases). Trimming stripped 3 bases from V and 3 bases from J, with 18 bases between. Germline lookup yields CDR1 GTSNPN and CDR2 SVGIG (reference sequence). This CDR3 spans 15 amino acids. CDR3 bases: TGTGCCTGGAGCCTAGGTAGACAGCTAGACTACGAGCAGTACTTC. Its protein product is CAWSLGRQLDYEQYF.

The genes are TRBV4-2 and TRBJ2-7; TRBD1 agrees at 9 bases. The CDR3 contains 17 residues. After removal of 1 base from V and 2 bases from J, the junction contained 9 bases not matched to a gene. Germline V gives CDR1 LGHNA, CDR2 YNFKEQ. The CDR3 DNA is TGTGCCAGCAGCCAAGGCTTCACAGGGGGCCCAACCTACGAGCAGTACTTC. Protein sequence: CASSQGFTGGPTYEQYF.

The CDR3 DNA reads as TGCAGCGGCAACAGGGGTAACCAAGAGACCCAGTACTTC. Translation: CSGNRGNQETQYF. This chain connects TRBV29-1 to TRBJ2-5; 7 bases are shared with TRBD1. This CDR3 contains 13 residues. Trimming cost V 7 bases and J 0 bases; bases outside gene matches: 5. CDR1 and CDR2 from the germline V gene are SQVTM and ANQGSEA.

The gene calls are TRBV6-5 and TRBJ1-3; no clear D. The germline CDR1 and CDR2 sequences are MNHEY and SVGAGI. V gave up 2 bases and J gave up 0 bases, with 8 bases separating them. The CDR3 is 15 amino acids. The CDR3 sequence is CASSYDGDSGNTIYF. The CDR3, as DNA: TGTGCCAGCAGTTACGACGGAGACTCTGGAAACACCATATATTTT.

The chain employs TRBV15 and TRBJ2-4; D ambiguous. Germline V gene lookup returns CDR1 LNHNV and CDR2 YYDKDF (reference sequence). This CDR3 comprises 16 residues. Trimming took 0 bases from V and 0 from J, leaving 9 bases between them. CDR3 residues: CATSRDAFLAKNIQYF. The DNA for the CDR3 is TGTGCCACCAGCAGAGATGCGTTTTTAGCCAAAAACATTCAGTACTTC.

The chain recombines TRBV6-1 with TRBJ2-7, with a weak D call TRBD1 (6 bases). Germline lookup yields CDR1 MNHNS and CDR2 SASEGT. This CDR3 is built from 17 residues. V was trimmed by 3 bases and J by 3 bases, leaving 21 bases between them. CDR3 sequence: CASSDLGGHLIGYEQYF. The CDR3 region has the DNA TGTGCCAGCAGTGACTTAGGGGGACATCTCATTGGCTACGAGCAGTACTTC.

V is TRBV5-4 and J is TRBJ2-7; 13 bases map to TRBD2. The CDR3 extends over 18 amino acids. V lost 0 bases to trimming and J lost 2 bases; unmatched junction nucleotides: 8. Per the germline V gene, CDR1 is SGHNT and CDR2 is YYREEE (reference sequence). The CDR3, as DNA: TGTGCCAGCAGCTTGGCCGGGACTAGCGGGACCAGGACCTACGAGCAGTACTTC. Amino acid sequence: CASSLAGTSGTRTYEQYF.

This clone turned up a few times. The chain employs TRBV9 and TRBJ1-2, with 8 bases fitting TRBD1. This CDR3 is 15 amino acids long. V shed 3 bases, J shed 4 bases, and the junction held 8 bases outside the gene matches. Germline CDR1 is SGDLS and CDR2 is YYNGEE. The CDR3 nucleotides read TGTGCCAGCAGCGAGACAGGGGCGCCCACCTATGGCTACACCTTC. It is translated as CASSETGAPTYGYTF.

The V and J genes are TRBV5-1 and TRBJ1-4; unclear D gene. CDR1 is SGHRS, CDR2 YFSETQ, per germline. This CDR3 has 17 amino acids. V lost 0 bases to trimming and J lost 0 bases, with 12 bases between them. The CDR3 reads CASSLGRGDPTNEKLFF. The CDR3 DNA sequence: TGCGCCAGCAGCTTGGGACGAGGTGACCCAACTAATGAAAAACTGTTTTTT.

The chain employs TRBV27 and TRBJ2-2, with D unclear. Per germline, CDR1 MNHEY and CDR2 SMNVEV (reference sequence). The CDR3 runs 14 residues. V lost 5 bases and J lost 0, with 7 bases in between. The CDR3 is CASSPRPNTGELFF. The CDR3 DNA follows: TGTGCCAGCAGTCCCAGGCCGAACACCGGGGAGCTGTTTTTT.

Turning to this clone: Other nucleotide sequences from this sample produce the same CDR3. The chain links TRBV5-4 to TRBJ2-7; 11 nucleotides match TRBD2. This CDR3 is built from 15 residues. The germline CDR1 and CDR2 sequences are SGHNT and YYREEE (reference sequence). V was clipped by 8 bases and J by 2 bases; unmatched bases: 9. In DNA, the CDR3 is TGTGCCAGTAGCAGCGGGACTAGCGGCCCCTACGAGCAGTACTTC. Translated, it gives CASSSGTSGPYEQYF.

The J gene is TRBJ2-5, the V gene TRBV7-6, with a weak D call TRBD1 (6 bases). The germline CDR1 and CDR2 sequences are SGHVS and FNYEAQ. The CDR3 loop spans 17 amino acids. V dropped 1 base and J dropped 3 bases, with 18 bases sitting between them. DNA of the CDR3: TGTGCCAGCAGCTTAGGCCAAAACAGGGACCCTAAAGAGACCCAGTACTTC. Protein sequence: CASSLGQNRDPKETQYF. Complete variable domain (other parts from reference TRBV7-6 and TRBJ2-5): GAGVSQSPRYKVTKRGQDVALRCDPISGHVSLYWYRQALGQGPEFLTYFNYEAQQDKSGLPNDRFSAERPEGSISTLTIQRTEQRDSAMYRCASSLGQNRDPKETQYFGPGTRLLVL.

This chain connects TRBV4-2 to TRBJ2-7; D possibly corresponds to TRBD2 (6 bases). Per the germline V gene, CDR1 is LGHNA and CDR2 is YNFKEQ. The CDR3 has 13 amino acids. V gave up 4 bases and J gave up 4 bases, with 11 bases separating them. In DNA, the CDR3 is TGTGCCAGCAGCCGATCGACTAGTTACGAGCAGTACTTC. It translates to CASSRSTSYEQYF.

This chain links TRBV15 with TRBJ2-2, with D possibly matching TRBD1 (6 bases). CDR1 is LNHNV and CDR2 is YYDKDF in the germline V gene (reference sequence). The V gene lost 7 bases and the J gene lost 4 bases, with 16 bases spanning the gap. The CDR3 is 15 residues long. In DNA, the CDR3 is TGTGCCACCACACCATCCAGGGGCCCCACCGGGGAGCTGTTTTTT. Protein product: CATTPSRGPTGELFF.

The rearrangement links TRBV5-6 to TRBJ1-2, with D tentatively TRBD1 (5 bases). The V gene's germline CDR1 is SGHDT and CDR2 YYEEEE. Trimming shortened V by 0 bases and J by 3 bases, and 12 bases separated the two germline ends. CDR3 length: 15 residues. CDR3 sequence (DNA): TGTGCCAGCAGCTTGGTTTGGGGCTCGGACTATGGCTACACCTTC. Translation gives CASSLVWGSDYGYTF.

V gene TRBV5-1 combines with J gene TRBJ1-1; perhaps TRBD1 as D (5 bases). V lost 5 bases and J 2 bases, leaving 13 bases between the germline ends. Germline V gene sequence: CDR1 SGHRS, CDR2 YFSETQ. The CDR3 contains 14 residues. CDR3 nucleotides: TGCGCCAGCAGTTTTGGACATCTTAACACTGAAGCTTTCTTT. It codes for CASSFGHLNTEAFF. Full variable domain (rest looked up from reference TRBV5-1 and TRBJ1-1): KAGVTQTPRYLIKTRGQQVTLSCSPISGHRSVSWYQQTPGQGLQFLFEYFSETQRNKGNFPGRFSGRQFSNSRSEMNVSTLELGDSALYLCASSFGHLNTEAFFGQGTRLTVV.